Detailed here is one TCR beta chain. The CDR3 loop spans 13 amino acids. Per the germline V gene, CDR1 is LGHNA and CDR2 is YNFKEQ. The V end was cut by 0 bases, the J end by 2 bases, with 2 bases between. The data were taken from a study of shared clonotypes between healthy human individuals. The table came from immunoSEQ multiplex PCR; TCRdb's copy has only in-frame clones and leaves some out. The sample records under 1,100,000 clones, 75% to 80% being singletons. This rearrangement joins TRBV4-2 to TRBJ1-3; D uncertain. The TCR originated in a man younger than 35 in good health. Some clones in this sample may be carry-over from other donors' samples. Sequenced input: memory CD4+ T cells from PBMCs. Subset here: CD45RA-negative fraction. The CDR3 spells CASSQDAGNTIYF. In nucleotides, the CDR3 is TGTGCCAGCAGCCAAGATGCTGGAAACACCATATATTTT.